What follows is one TCR beta chain and its context. Its antigen is not known. The data derive from a study of graft-versus-host responses after intestinal transplantation. Study-level information: Each of the recipients got a multivisceral, liver-intestinal, or isolated intestinal transplant. The study gave all recipients anti-thymocyte globulin induction, then tacrolimus and steroids for 2 to 3 years.

Trimming cost V 3 bases and J 7 bases; bases outside gene matches: 10. The CDR3 spans 16 residues. CDR1 and CDR2 from the germline V gene are SGHVS and FQNEAQ. Processing released intraepithelial and lamina propria lymphocytes from the graft tissue. Sequenced by immunoSEQ multiplex PCR; TCRdb stores in-frame clones only, minus some. Among 9,500 to 10,000 clones listed, approximately 80% were seen once. General study findings and limits: Analysis identified GvH clones in recipient marrow, with some appearing first in ileum or blood.

The sequence derives from a human patient who received an intestinal transplant, so some T cells may come from the graft donor. The V gene is TRBV7-8, the J gene TRBJ1-5; 9 bases agree with TRBD1. The sample consisted of ileum tissue, taken roughly 470 days after intestinal transplantation. CDR3 amino acids: CASSFGTGTLSQPQHF. CDR3 nucleotides: TGTGCCAGCAGCTTCGGGACAGGGACGCTTTCCCAGCCCCAGCATTTT.